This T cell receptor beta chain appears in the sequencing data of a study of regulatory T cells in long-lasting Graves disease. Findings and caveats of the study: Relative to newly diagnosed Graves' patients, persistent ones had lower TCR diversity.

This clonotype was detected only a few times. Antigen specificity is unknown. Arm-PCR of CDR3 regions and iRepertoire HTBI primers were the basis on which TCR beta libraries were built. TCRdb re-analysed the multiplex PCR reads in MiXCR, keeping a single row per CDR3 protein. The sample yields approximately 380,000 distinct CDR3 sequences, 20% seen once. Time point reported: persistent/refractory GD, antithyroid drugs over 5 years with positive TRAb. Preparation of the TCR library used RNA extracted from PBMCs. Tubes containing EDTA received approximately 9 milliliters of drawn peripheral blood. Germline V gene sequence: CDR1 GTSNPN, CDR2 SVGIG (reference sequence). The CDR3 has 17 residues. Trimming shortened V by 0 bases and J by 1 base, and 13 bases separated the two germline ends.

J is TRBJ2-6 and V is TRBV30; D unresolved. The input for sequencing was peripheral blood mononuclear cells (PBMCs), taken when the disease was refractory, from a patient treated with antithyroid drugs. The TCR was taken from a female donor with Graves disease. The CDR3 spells CAWSVEVSWSGANVLTF. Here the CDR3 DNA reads TGTGCCTGGAGTGTAGAGGTTAGCTGGTCTGGGGCCAACGTCCTGACTTTC.